A selection of T cell receptor beta chains follows, all from one sample in a study of blood T cell repertoires in COVID-19. Assay: immunoSEQ multiplex PCR; the TCRdb copy retains only in-frame clones and omits some. Among roughly 68,000 clones listed, more than 70% were seen once. Sequencing used peripheral blood. These receptors were collected from a woman aged 70 to 79 with acute or convalescent COVID-19. Both conserved end residues are part of each CDR3.

j_gene	len	v_gene	CDR3aa
TRBJ1-1	13	TRBV3-1/TRBV3-2	CASSQEGGQVAFF
TRBJ1-1	13	TRBV7-9	CASSFPVPTEAFF
TRBJ1-5	15	TRBV7-2	CASSLAGNTNQPQHF
TRBJ1-1	14	TRBV5-1	CASSFGTGNTEAFF
TRBJ2-3	14	TRBV29-1	CSVVPKMTADTQYF
TRBJ2-3	15	TRBV5-6	CASSPGTLRRNTQYF
TRBJ1-1	13	TRBV7-3	CASSAGTARWAFF
TRBJ1-1	14	TRBV2	CASSANSPNTEAFF
TRBJ2-7	17	TRBV27	CASLTSSGLHLTYEQYF
TRBJ2-3	18	TRBV4-1	CASSQDIGGQGGTDTQYF
TRBJ2-7	15	TRBV19	CASSIRADGDYTHYF
TRBJ1-2	15	TRBV3-1/TRBV3-2	CASSPYTGSPYGYTF
TRBJ1-1	15	TRBV6-1	CASSEGVRGNTEAFF
TRBJ1-1	13	TRBV27	CASSVATLTEAFF
TRBJ1-5	15	TRBV19	CASSLRDRFNQPQHF
TRBJ1-2	14	TRBV7-2	CASSTQGDDYGYTF
TRBJ2-1	11	TRBV20-1	CSAKTGSEQFF
TRBJ2-7	16	TRBV7-2	CASSFPVVLLSYEQYF
TRBJ1-5	18	TRBV7-9	CASSLEGKTGLSNQPQHF
TRBJ2-7	14	TRBV7-6	CASSLGTFGGEQYF
TRBJ1-1	14	TRBV28	CASNPGDRVPEAFF
TRBJ1-1	16	TRBV7-6	CASSLLRGGSDTEAFF
TRBJ1-2	17	TRBV28	CASSLFGQGLGFYGYTF
TRBJ1-2	13	TRBV28	CASAGGTAYGYTF
TRBJ2-2	18	TRBV3-1/TRBV3-2	CASSPLPGQGAVTGELFF
TRBJ1-1	13	TRBV19	CAVKRTANTEAFF
TRBJ2-7	13	TRBV5-6	CASSMPGVREQYF
TRBJ2-5	13	TRBV7-6	CASSKGLRETQYF
TRBJ1-1	15	TRBV7-3	CASSRTGGLDTEAFF
TRBJ1-2	11	TRBV28	CASRDRVGYTF
TRBJ1-1	12	TRBV27	CASSTGGTEAFF
TRBJ2-1	14	TRBV7-8	CATRTSGTLNEQFF
TRBJ1-2	15	TRBV28	CAILNGGGGNYGYTF
TRBJ1-4	13	TRBV5-1	CASSTGQLEKLFF
TRBJ2-1	15	TRBV7-8	CASSSSGTGYNEQFF
TRBJ1-6	16	TRBV19	CASSIDSSSYNSPLHF
TRBJ1-5	15	TRBV18	CASSPITGLNQPQHF
TRBJ1-2	15	TRBV6-2/TRBV6-3	CASSYFQGSQIGYTF
TRBJ1-6	13	TRBV30	CAWSGSGDSPLHF
TRBJ1-5	12	TRBV19	CASRGSNQPQHF
TRBJ2-1	14	TRBV30	CAWNQAAGYNEQFF
TRBJ1-1	12	TRBV5-1	CASSSLGGEAFF
TRBJ1-1	15	TRBV28	CASKTGGVLNTEAFF
TRBJ1-5	14	TRBV5-4	CASSRQGNNQPQHF
TRBJ2-3	16	TRBV5-3	CARSRTSGIGTDTQYF
TRBJ2-5	15	TRBV28	CASSELAGVGETQYF
TRBJ1-3	14	TRBV2	CASSYRTSGNTIYF
TRBJ2-1	16	TRBV10-3	CAISESTPGGFNEQFF